These 25 T cell receptor beta chains originate from one sample sequenced in a study of metastatic and nonmetastatic thyroid tumors. Patients were all untreated before their thyroid surgery. TCRdb re-clonotyped the PCR reads via MiXCR. The sample has some 30,000 clones, approximately 11% seen once. The sample consisted of blood. These receptors all come from a female donor with papillary thyroid cancer or a benign thyroid nodule (not recorded which). Some clones in this sample may be carry-over from other donors' samples.

This clone came up many times. The chain combines TRBV12-3 or TRBV12-4 with TRBJ1-4; D possibly corresponds to TRBD1 (6 bases). CDR3 length: 14 residues. The V and J ends lost 4 bases and 7 bases respectively, with 13 bases between them. The CDR3 DNA reads TGTGCCAGCAGTTACAGGGTTGGAGGTGAAAAACTGTTTTTT. It yields the protein CASSYRVGGEKLFF.

This clone was recorded at least ten times. V is TRBV12-3 or TRBV12-4 and J is TRBJ2-3; possibly TRBD1 or TRBD2 for D (6 bases each). The CDR3 is 14 residues long. With 6 bases removed from V and 1 base from J, the gap between germline ends came to 11 bases. For the CDR3, the DNA is TGTGCCAGCAGCCTAGGGGGGCGCACAGATACGCAGTATTTT. Encoded protein: CASSLGGRTDTQYF.

This clone was counted at least ten times. The chain couples TRBV12-3 or TRBV12-4 to TRBJ1-1; weak D call: TRBD1 (5 bases). The CDR3 runs to 14 residues. V was trimmed by 5 bases and J by 0 bases, leaving 10 bases between them. CDR3 nucleotide sequence: TGTGCCAGCAGTGGCCGGGGCCTGAACACTGAAGCTTTCTTT. It encodes CASSGRGLNTEAFF.

This clone was recorded at least ten times. This specimen includes other DNA sequences encoding the same CDR3. The chain employs TRBV4-3 and TRBJ2-3; D might be TRBD1 (5 bases). The CDR3 spans 15 residues. Trimming stripped 5 bases from V and 7 bases from J, with 19 bases between. Germline values: CDR1 LGHNA, CDR2 YSLEER. The CDR3 DNA reads as TGCGCCAGCAGCGCCAAGGGGTGGTTTGGGAATACGCAGTATTTT. Its protein is CASSAKGWFGNTQYF.

This chain uses TRBV7-2 with TRBJ1-1; 8 bases agree with TRBD1. The J segment lost 3 bases and the V segment lost 5 bases, leaving 8 bases of the junction unmatched. The germline V gene encodes CDR1 SGHTA and CDR2 FQGNSA. This CDR3 contains 15 residues. CDR3: CASSARQGWDTEAFF. CDR3 DNA sequence: TGTGCCAGCAGCGCCCGACAGGGGTGGGACACTGAAGCTTTCTTT.

This clone has ten or more counts. This chain joins TRBV30 and TRBJ1-1; no clear D gene. This CDR3 comprises 12 residues. Trimming removed 6 bases from V and 3 bases from J, with 11 bases in between. Germline-derived CDR1 and CDR2 are GTSNPN and SVGIG (reference sequence). The CDR3 DNA sequence: TGTGCCTGTAAAGGGTGGCACACTGAAGCTTTCTTT. This translates into CACKGWHTEAFF.

A few counts support this clone. Other DNA variants within this sample encode the same CDR3. V usage is TRBV28 and J usage is TRBJ2-3; D is unresolved. This CDR3 contains 16 residues. Germline V gene lookup returns CDR1 MDHEN and CDR2 SYDVKM. The germline V and J ends were trimmed by 5 bases and 2 bases, with 17 bases remaining between them. For the CDR3, the DNA is TGTGCCAGCAGTCCGACGGTACCCTACCTCACAGATACGCAGTATTTT. Translating it yields CASSPTVPYLTDTQYF.

This clone appeared many times. The chain is built from TRBV7-9 and TRBJ1-2; TRBD1 agrees at 7 bases. J lost 3 bases, V lost 5 bases, and 3 bases had no gene match. The germline V gene encodes CDR1 SEHNR and CDR2 FQNEAQ (reference sequence). The CDR3 totals 13 residues. Here the CDR3 reads CASSDRVDYGYTF. CDR3 bases: TGTGCCAGCAGCGACAGGGTGGACTATGGCTACACCTTC. Full variable domain (rest looked up from reference TRBV7-9 and TRBJ1-2): DTGVSQNPRHKITKRGQNVTFRCDPISEHNRLYWYRQTLGQGPEFLTYFQNEAQLEKSRLLSDRFSAERPKGSFSTLEIQRTEQGDSAMYLCASSDRVDYGYTFGSGTRLTVV.

The V call is TRBV5-6, the J call TRBJ2-4, with no clear D. The germline gives CDR1 SGHDT, CDR2 YYEEEE. This CDR3 has 17 residues. The V end was cut by 0 bases, the J end by 1 base, with 14 bases between. The CDR3 DNA reads as TGTGCCAGCAGCTTGGCCGTTCAACCTGGGGCCAAAAACATTCAGTACTTC. This codes for CASSLAVQPGAKNIQYF.

At least ten counts were recorded for this clone. V usage is TRBV28 and J usage is TRBJ2-7; D unclear. CDR3 length: 12 residues. Germline V gives CDR1 MDHEN, CDR2 SYDVKM. The ends were cut back, 10 bases at V and 7 bases at J, with 17 bases in the middle. This CDR3 reads CATRTGPREQYF. In DNA form, the CDR3 reads TGTGCCACCAGGACCGGTCCTAGAGAGCAGTACTTC.

Regarding this clone: A clone one base away is much larger, so this may be a read error. This chain uses TRBV5-1 with TRBJ2-1; 10 nucleotides match TRBD2. The CDR3 spans 15 residues. The germline V gene has CDR1 SGHRS and CDR2 YFSETQ. V lost 7 bases, J lost 5 bases, and 9 bases stayed unmatched. CDR3 in DNA: TGCGCCAGCGGGGCTAGCGGGAGTCGGGACAATGAGCAGTTCTTC. Protein: CASGASGSRDNEQFF.

This clone was counted between two and nine times. The chain recombines TRBV9 with TRBJ1-1; no reliable D call. V was pared by 3 bases and J by 3 bases, with 12 bases between. The CDR3 loop spans 14 amino acids. Germline values: CDR1 SGDLS, CDR2 YYNGEE. CDR3 sequence (DNA): TGTGCCAGCAGCGCGGCCGTCCCAGACACTGAAGCTTTCTTT. Its protein product is CASSAAVPDTEAFF.

The V gene is TRBV20-1, the J gene TRBJ2-7; 11 bases agree with TRBD1. This CDR3 is built from 15 residues. The V segment lost 6 bases and the J segment 4 bases; nucleotides outside the gene matches: 11. Germline V gene lookup returns CDR1 DFQATT and CDR2 SNEGSKA (reference sequence). The CDR3 DNA reads TGCAGTGCACTTGAAACCGGGACAGGGGGTTACGAGCAGTACTTC. Protein sequence: CSALETGTGGYEQYF.

Sample share makes this clone medium-sized. The V call is TRBV6-2 or TRBV6-3, the J call TRBJ2-7, with D possibly matching TRBD2 (6 bases). The CDR3 covers 15 residues. Looked up from germline, CDR1 is MNHEY and CDR2 is SVGEGT. Trimming stripped 7 bases from V and 3 bases from J, with 19 bases between. CDR3 amino acids: CASTPGGEMIYEQYF. The CDR3 DNA is TGTGCCAGCACTCCAGGCGGGGAGATGATCTACGAGCAGTACTTC.

This clone was seen many times. V and J are TRBV9 and TRBJ1-3; TRBD1 matches 8 bases. Germline assignment: CDR1 SGDLS and CDR2 YYNGEE. Trimming took 3 bases from V and 2 from J; bases not matched to a gene: 13. The CDR3 extends over 18 amino acids. CDR3 protein: CASSGSPDQGATGNTIYF. The CDR3 DNA reads as TGTGCCAGCAGCGGATCCCCCGACCAGGGGGCCACTGGAAACACCATATATTTT. The full variable domain, with the rest looked up from reference TRBV9 and TRBJ1-3, is DSGVTQTPKHLITATGQRVTLRCSPRSGDLSVYWYQQSLDQGLQFLIQYYNGEERAKGNILERFSAQQFPDLHSELNLSSLELGDSALYFCASSGSPDQGATGNTIYFGEGSWLTVV.

This clone was recorded many times. The V call is TRBV4-1, the J call TRBJ2-6, with 10 bases fitting TRBD1. The CDR3 length is 17 residues. CDR1 MGHRA and CDR2 YSYEKL come from the germline V gene. The trim removed 1 base at V and 2 bases at J, leaving 2 bases unmatched. The CDR3 spells CASSQVTGGTGANVLTF. In DNA form, the CDR3 reads TGCGCCAGCAGCCAAGTGACAGGGGGCACTGGGGCCAACGTCCTGACTTTC.

This clone was detected many times. This chain connects TRBV14 to TRBJ2-7; 8 nucleotides agree with TRBD2. The J segment lost 0 bases and the V segment lost 4 bases, leaving 5 bases of the junction unmatched. Germline V lookup: CDR1 SGHDN, CDR2 FVKESK. This CDR3 has 15 amino acids. The CDR3 region has the DNA TGTGCCAGCAGCCCCTTAGCGGGGAGCTCCTACGAGCAGTACTTC. Protein sequence: CASSPLAGSSYEQYF.

V is TRBV7-3 and J is TRBJ1-5; D unresolved. V was trimmed by 3 bases and J by 4 bases, leaving 7 bases between them. The CDR3 is made up of 13 amino acids. From germline, CDR1 is SGHTA and CDR2 FQGTGA. CDR3 sequence (DNA): TGTGCCAGCAGCTTGTGGAAGAATCAGCCCCAGCATTTT. Translation: CASSLWKNQPQHF.

The chain employs TRBV5-1 and TRBJ2-5; 9 bases line up with TRBD2. Germline trimming cut 4 bases from V and 5 bases from J; bases unmatched to any gene: 15. CDR1 and CDR2 from the germline V gene are SGHRS and YFSETQ. The CDR3 consists of 17 residues. CDR3 DNA: TGCGCCAGCAGCCCTCGGCCTAGCGGGAAAGCCGGGGAGACCCAGTACTTC. This encodes CASSPRPSGKAGETQYF.

There are many counts of this clone. The junction departs from the called germline gene at one end, perhaps through a read error. The V call is TRBV12-3 or TRBV12-4, the J call TRBJ2-7; perhaps TRBD1 as D (5 bases). This CDR3 has 13 residues. The CDR3 is CASNLQVLGEQYF. In DNA, the CDR3 is TGTGCCAGCAATTTACAGGTTTTGGGCGAGCAGTACTTC.

This clone has a count of ten or more. The chain has TRBV14 and TRBJ2-1, with D possibly called TRBD1 or TRBD2 (5 bases each). V lost 4 bases, J lost 3 bases, and 16 bases lay in between. The CDR3 spans 16 residues. The V gene's germline CDR1 is SGHDN and CDR2 FVKESK. The chain's CDR3 is CASSPGSGRIYNEQFF. The CDR3, as DNA: TGTGCCAGCAGCCCAGGGAGTGGGAGAATCTACAATGAGCAGTTCTTC.

This clone was detected many times. The gene calls are TRBV7-2 and TRBJ1-1; perhaps TRBD1 as D (6 bases). Germline assignment: CDR1 SGHTA and CDR2 FQGNSA. V gave up 4 bases and J gave up 11 bases, with 20 bases separating them. The CDR3 totals 14 residues. CDR3 amino acids: CASSSTWGAMNAFF. Here the CDR3 DNA reads TGTGCCAGCAGCTCCACTTGGGGGGCGATGAACGCTTTCTTT.

In this sample, this clone turned up many times. The V gene is TRBV20-1, the J gene TRBJ1-2, with D possibly being TRBD1 (5 bases). Germline CDR1 and CDR2: DFQATT and SNEGSKA (reference sequence). V lost 5 bases to trimming and J lost 2 bases, with 15 bases between them. The CDR3 spans 14 residues. DNA of the CDR3: TGCAGTGCTCACCGGGGGGGGGTAAACTATGGCTACACCTTC. This gives the protein CSAHRGGVNYGYTF.

This clone is termed medium-sized. The rearrangement uses TRBV6-2 or TRBV6-3 and TRBJ1-6, with D uncertain. Germline values: CDR1 MNHEY, CDR2 SVGEGT. This CDR3 spans 12 amino acids. The V gene lost 8 bases and the J gene lost 6 bases, with 8 bases spanning the gap. The CDR3 DNA sequence: TGTGCCAGCCAGGACCCTAATTCACCCCTCCACTTT. Protein sequence: CASQDPNSPLHF.

In its sample, this clone was seen many times. The chain couples TRBV12-3 or TRBV12-4 to TRBJ1-1; D call uncertain. The CDR3 covers 11 residues. Trimming left V 6 bases short and J 7 bases short, with 9 bases between. CDR3 sequence (DNA): TGTGCCAGCAGCAAGCGGGGTGAAGCTTTCTTT. Its protein product is CASSKRGEAFF.